The entry below gives a single T cell receptor (beta chain) sequence along with its context. Its target is unknown. The entry originates in a study of shared clonotypes between healthy human individuals. CDR1 is SGHTA, CDR2 FQGNSA, per germline. V was cut by 1 base and J by 4 bases, with 11 bases left in between. CDR3 size: 15 residues. Whole-study results and caveats: The study generally estimated greater richness for naive than memory subsets. Against clonotypes common to all four donors, non-shared ones had lower generation probabilities.

The method was immunoSEQ multiplex PCR; TCRdb's version includes in-frame clones alone and lacks a portion of them. The sample includes hundreds of thousands of clones, about 70% of them seen just once. The source material was memory CD4+ T cells sorted from blood. Subset noted: CD45RA-negative fraction. This chain links TRBV7-2 with TRBJ2-1, with D perhaps being TRBD1 or TRBD2 (7 bases each). The sequence came from a man aged 30 to 45 in good health. The CDR3 sequence: CASSLGRGGYNEQFF. CDR3 bases: TGTGCCAGCAGCTTAGGCAGGGGGGGTTACAATGAGCAGTTCTTC.